This TCR beta chain derives from a study of cytomegalovirus exposure and HLA in healthy donors. Participants comprised healthy donors of bone marrow. A multiplex PCR was run with 60 Vbeta primers and 13 Jbeta primers. Method: immunoSEQ multiplex PCR; TCRdb's copy keeps in-frame clones and lacks some. Its listing shows some 64,000 clones. V was clipped by 2 bases and J by 4 bases, with 5 bases between them. The germline CDR1 and CDR2 sequences are LNHDA and SQIVND (reference sequence). The CDR3 runs 12 residues. Source material: PBMCs. The TCR originated in a woman between 25 and 40 years old in good health and CMV-seronegative. This sequence joins TRBV19 and TRBJ1-2; no reliable D call. Here the CDR3 reads CASSINSYGYTF. For the CDR3, the DNA is TGTGCCAGTAGTATAAACAGCTATGGCTACACCTTC.